A single sample is the source of the 4 T cell receptor beta chains below, sequenced in a study of T cells in localized non-small cell lung cancer. TCRdb keeps only in-frame clones here, not all; method: immunoSEQ multiplex PCR. The sample consists of over 20,000 clones, nearly 90% of them appearing once. The specimen was peripheral blood mononuclear cells, collected before any cancer treatment. The receptors originated from a male donor aged 60 or older with stage II lung adenocarcinoma.

This clone occurred a few times. In nucleotides, the CDR3 is TGTGCCAGACGTAGCGGAGGGACCTACGAGCAGTACTTC. Protein sequence: CARRSGGTYEQYF. This chain joins TRBV19 and TRBJ2-7, with D perhaps TRBD2 (6 bases). V was pared by 9 bases and J by 2 bases, with 14 bases between. Germline assignment: CDR1 LNHDA and CDR2 SQIVND (reference sequence). This CDR3 has 13 amino acids.

This clone showed up just once. The chain uses TRBV15 and TRBJ2-1; no definite D call. The germline V gene encodes CDR1 LNHNV and CDR2 YYDKDF (reference sequence). Trimming left V 4 bases short and J 10 bases short, with 11 bases between. This CDR3 spans 12 amino acids. The CDR3 spells CATSTAEREQFF. The CDR3 DNA reads as TGTGCCACCAGCACGGCAGAACGGGAGCAGTTCTTC.

The CDR3 loop reads CASSPRLAGGLDEQFF. As DNA, the CDR3 is TGTGCCAGCAGCCCTAGATTAGCGGGAGGGCTCGATGAGCAGTTCTTC. The chain is built from TRBV9 and TRBJ2-1; 11 positions match TRBD2. With V trimmed by 4 bases and J by 8 bases, 11 bases remained unmatched. Germline-derived CDR1 and CDR2 are SGDLS and YYNGEE. The CDR3 length is 16 residues.

The rearrangement uses TRBV7-9 and TRBJ1-1, with D perhaps matching TRBD1 (5 bases). Germline CDR1 is SEHNR and CDR2 is FQNEAQ (reference sequence). This CDR3 has 13 amino acids. V lost 4 bases, J lost 7 bases, and 13 bases lay in between. The CDR3 bases are TGTGCCAGCAGCTCCTCTCGACAGCTTGAAGCTTTCTTT. Protein sequence: CASSSSRQLEAFF.